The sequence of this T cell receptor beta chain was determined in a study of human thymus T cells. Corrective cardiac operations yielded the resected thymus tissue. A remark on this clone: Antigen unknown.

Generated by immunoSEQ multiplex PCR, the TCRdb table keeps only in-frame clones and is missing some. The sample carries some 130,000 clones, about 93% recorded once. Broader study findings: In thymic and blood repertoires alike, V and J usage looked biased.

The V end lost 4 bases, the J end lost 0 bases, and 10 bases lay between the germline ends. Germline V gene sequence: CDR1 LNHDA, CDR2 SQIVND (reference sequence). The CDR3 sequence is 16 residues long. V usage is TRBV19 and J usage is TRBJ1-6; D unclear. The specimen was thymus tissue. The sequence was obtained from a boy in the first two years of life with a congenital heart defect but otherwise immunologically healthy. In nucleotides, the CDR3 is TGTGCCAGTAGTAGCGACCTAAGCTCCTATAATTCACCCCTCCACTTT. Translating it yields CASSSDLSSYNSPLHF. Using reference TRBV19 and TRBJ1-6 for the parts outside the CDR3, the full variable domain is DGGITQSPKYLFRKEGQNVTLSCEQNLNHDAMYWYRQDPGQGLRLIYYSQIVNDFQKGDIAEGYSVSREKKESFPLTVTSAQKNPTAFYLCASSSDLSSYNSPLHFGNGTRLTVT.